This T cell receptor (beta chain) was captured by sequencing in a study of CD8 T cells in ankylosing spondylitis. General study results and limits: According to the report, clones linked to the disease were significantly enriched in matched synovial fluid samples taken from ankylosing spondylitis patients.

TCRdb reanalysed the 5' RACE reads using MiXCR and keeps one entry per CDR3 protein. The sample includes about 66,000 distinct CDR3 sequences, about 6% of them seen just once. This clonotype occurred many times. What it recognizes is unknown. The CDR3 contains 15 residues. CDR1 is SGHTA, CDR2 FQGTGA, per germline. With V trimmed by 2 bases and J by 8 bases, 9 bases remained unmatched. The sequenced sample was synovial fluid, either unsorted or a sorted T cell fraction (not recorded which). The chain links TRBV7-3 to TRBJ2-1; 7 bases match TRBD2. The TCR was taken from a male donor with ankylosing spondylitis. This CDR3 is CASSLLAGVGYEQFF. The DNA for the CDR3 is TGTGCCAGCAGCTTACTCGCGGGAGTAGGTTATGAGCAGTTCTTC.